This T cell receptor (beta chain) was identified in a study of blood T cell repertoires in COVID-19. This clone appeared a single time. The V gene's germline CDR1 is SQVTM and CDR2 ANQGSEA. The ends were cut back, 6 bases at V and 5 bases at J, with 23 bases in the middle. The CDR3 runs to 16 residues. Method: immunoSEQ multiplex PCR; TCRdb's copy keeps in-frame clones and lacks some. The sample has about 390,000 clones; around nine tenths are singletons. The age range of participants was roughly 18 to 90 years, with residence in about two dozen US areas. Clinical histories supplied by participants themselves formed the basis of cohort assignment.

The receptor's source is a woman aged 50 to 65 who had recovered from COVID-19. The sample comprised PBMCs or T cells enriched from blood (not recorded which). The chain has TRBV29-1 and TRBJ2-1; D remains ambiguous. CDR3 protein: CSVEATYGLRNNEQFF. CDR3 DNA: TGCAGCGTAGAGGCGACTTATGGGTTAAGAAACAATGAGCAGTTCTTC.